Here is one TCR beta chain with its context. Its antigen is unknown. With a J-beta primer mix and a sample-barcoded 5' primer, a second PCR ran about 7 to 12 cycles. Tags on each cDNA molecule came from a template-switch adaptor with 12 random nucleotides. Each CDR3 protein is one row after TCRdb ran MiXCR on the 5' RACE reads. The sample has about 670,000 distinct CDR3 sequences, around 50% seen once. This sample was included in a study of blood T cells in healthy people across ages. Study observations and caveats: More naive CD4+ cells and higher diversity marked long-lived donors relative to aged donors. Possibly, changes in expanded clonotypes were confounded because donor CMV status was unknown.

Per sample, extraction of total RNA gave at least 5.5 micrograms in every case. The CDR3 runs 15 residues. Germline V gene lookup returns CDR1 SQVTM and CDR2 ANQGSEA. The V and J ends lost 3 bases and 3 bases respectively, with 16 bases between them. V is TRBV29-1 and J is TRBJ2-3, with D possibly being TRBD2 (6 bases). This sequence was found in a woman aged 80 or over in good health. Specimen: blood. Written as DNA, the CDR3 is TGCAGCGTTGAGGGGGGAGCCAGAGGAACAGATACGCAGTATTTT. It yields the protein CSVEGGARGTDTQYF.